A single sample is the source of the 14 T cell receptor beta chains below, sequenced in a study of identical twins. TCRdb re-called the 5' RACE reads with MiXCR, one entry per CDR3 protein. The sample contains approximately 670,000 distinct CDR3 sequences, 6% to 6.5% of which appear only once. Sequenced sample: naive T cells sorted from blood. These receptors came from a young man in good health.

There are a few counts of this clonotype. The chain links TRBV5-5 to TRBJ2-7; either TRBD1 or TRBD2 may fit D (5 bases each). The CDR3 sequence is 13 residues long. Germline V gives CDR1 SGHKS, CDR2 YYEKEE (reference sequence). Trimming took off 4 bases at V and 4 bases at J, with 12 bases between the two ends. CDR3 residues: CASSTLWGYEQYV. CDR3 DNA sequence: TGTGCCAGCAGCACCTTGTGGGGGTACGAGCAGTACGTC.

This clonotype was recorded many times. The chain joins TRBV5-5 to TRBJ2-2, with 11 positions matching TRBD2. J was trimmed by 7 bases and V by 0 bases; bases with no gene match: 5. The CDR3 contains 16 residues. Germline loops: CDR1 SGHKS, CDR2 YYEKEE (reference sequence). The CDR3 here is CASSLVTSGTIGELFF. In DNA form, the CDR3 reads TGTGCCAGCAGCTTGGTGACTAGCGGGACGATCGGGGAGCTGTTTTTT. The complete variable domain, with remaining parts taken from reference TRBV5-5 and TRBJ2-2, reads DAGVTQSPTHLIKTRGQQVTLRCSPISGHKSVSWYQQVLGQGPQFIFQYYEKEERGRGNFPDRFSARQFPNYSSELNVNALLLGDSALYLCASSLVTSGTIGELFFGEGSRLTVL.

This clonotype was detected many times. The chain employs TRBV7-3 and TRBJ2-1; D not certain. The CDR3 extends over 15 amino acids. The V gene lost 1 base and the J gene lost 0 bases, with 7 bases spanning the gap. Germline V gene sequence: CDR1 SGHTA, CDR2 FQGTGA. Here the CDR3 DNA reads TGTGCCAGCAGCTTAATCCCAGCCTCCTACAATGAGCAGTTCTTC. This sequence encodes CASSLIPASYNEQFF.

The genes are TRBV7-9 and TRBJ2-3, with D tentatively TRBD2 (6 bases). From germline, CDR1 is SEHNR and CDR2 FQNEAQ (reference sequence). The CDR3 covers 13 residues. Trimming removed 4 bases at V and 8 bases at J, with 13 bases between. The CDR3 loop is CASSSPAGPTQYF. The CDR3 DNA is TGTGCCAGCAGCTCACCAGCGGGCCCTACGCAGTATTTT.

This chain links TRBV2 with TRBJ1-1, with D unclear. Germline V lookup: CDR1 SNHLY, CDR2 FYNNEI. The CDR3 loop spans 15 amino acids. V was cut by 4 bases and J by 0 bases, with 12 bases left in between. The CDR3 here is CASSVRTDMNTEAFF. CDR3 DNA: TGTGCCAGCAGTGTTAGAACAGATATGAACACTGAAGCTTTCTTT.

This clonotype has just a few counts. The V and J genes are TRBV2 and TRBJ1-1; D may be TRBD1 (5 bases). The germline V gene encodes CDR1 SNHLY and CDR2 FYNNEI. The V and J ends lost 0 bases and 3 bases respectively, with 11 bases between them. The CDR3 has 15 amino acids. The CDR3 here is CASSEALGAYTEAFF. The DNA of the CDR3 is TGTGCCAGCAGTGAAGCGCTTGGGGCCTACACTGAAGCTTTCTTT.

The chain links TRBV5-1 to TRBJ2-2, with 7 bases identical to TRBD1. The CDR3 is 15 amino acids. V trimming: 4 bases; J trimming: 1 base; junction bases outside the gene matches: 4. CDR1 and CDR2 from the germline V gene are SGHRS and YFSETQ. CDR3: CASSQRTGNTGELFF. DNA for the CDR3: TGCGCCAGCAGCCAACGGACAGGGAACACCGGGGAGCTGTTTTTT.

This clonotype was detected many times. J is TRBJ2-1 and V is TRBV4-1; TRBD2 might be the D (6 bases). The germline V gene has CDR1 MGHRA and CDR2 YSYEKL. This CDR3 is built from 14 residues. The germline V and J ends were trimmed by 1 base and 4 bases, with 8 bases remaining between them. CDR3 residues: CASSQVGRYNEQFF. The CDR3 nucleotides are TGCGCCAGCAGCCAAGTGGGGAGGTACAATGAGCAGTTCTTC.

This clonotype was seen more than once but under ten times. The chain has TRBV20-1 and TRBJ2-2; TRBD1 matches 9 bases. The germline gives CDR1 DFQATT, CDR2 SNEGSKA (reference sequence). The CDR3 has 14 amino acids. Unmatched junction bases numbered 10, after V lost 6 bases and J lost 8 bases. The CDR3 region has the DNA TGCAGTGCCCGGGACAGGGTACCGTGGGGGGAGCTGTTTTTT. It translates to CSARDRVPWGELFF.

The chain employs TRBV4-2 and TRBJ2-3, with 9 bases matching TRBD2. The V gene end was trimmed by 1 base and the J gene end by 3 bases; junction bases not matched to a gene: 5. The CDR3 runs 16 residues. Germline CDR1 LGHNA, CDR2 YNFKEQ. In nucleotides, the CDR3 is TGTGCCAGCAGCCAAGGCGGTAGCGGGAGTACAGATACGCAGTATTTT. Protein product: CASSQGGSGSTDTQYF.

This clonotype was found a few times. The chain uses TRBV20-1 and TRBJ2-2, with D possibly being TRBD2 (7 bases). The CDR3 length is 16 residues. CDR1 and CDR2 from the germline V gene are DFQATT and SNEGSKA (reference sequence). Trimming took off 3 bases at V and 5 bases at J, with 19 bases between the two ends. The DNA for the CDR3 is TGCAGTGCTAGTACCGCCGGGGGGACACCGACCGGGGAGCTGTTTTTT. Translated, it gives CSASTAGGTPTGELFF.

This sequence joins TRBV7-9 and TRBJ2-7; 8 nucleotides line up with TRBD2. The ends lost 6 bases at V and 4 bases at J; junction bases unmatched: 17. The length of the CDR3 is 17 residues. The germline gives CDR1 SEHNR, CDR2 FQNEAQ (reference sequence). CDR3 amino acids: CASSPSEASGSTYEQYF. The CDR3 DNA reads as TGTGCCAGCAGTCCGTCAGAGGCCAGCGGGAGTACTTACGAGCAGTACTTC. Filled out from reference TRBV7-9 and TRBJ2-7, the complete variable domain reads DTGVSQNPRHKITKRGQNVTFRCDPISEHNRLYWYRQTLGQGPEFLTYFQNEAQLEKSRLLSDRFSAERPKGSFSTLEIQRTEQGDSAMYLCASSPSEASGSTYEQYFGPGTRLTVT.

This clonotype was seen at least ten times. This chain connects TRBV12-3 or TRBV12-4 to TRBJ1-3, with unresolved D. Trimming took off 3 bases at V and 7 bases at J, with 10 bases between the two ends. The CDR3 is 13 residues long. The CDR3 bases are TGTGCCAGCAGTTTTCAAGGGCGGAACACCATATATTTT. It translates to CASSFQGRNTIYF.

In this sample, this clonotype turned up a few times. The CDR3: CASSPERQGNVEQYF. The CDR3 DNA reads TGTGCCAGCTCACCAGAGAGGCAGGGAAATGTGGAGCAGTACTTC. The chain is built from TRBV18 and TRBJ2-7; TRBD1 might be the D (5 bases). Deletions cut 2 bases from V and 7 bases from J, with 18 bases between. This CDR3 region has 15 residues. From germline, CDR1 is KGHSH and CDR2 LQKENI.